This T cell receptor beta chain was recorded in a study of cytomegalovirus exposure and HLA in healthy donors. Study-wide points: Later, TCR association rates were found to vary by HLA locus, highest for DRB1 and lowest for HLA-C. Most subjects' HLA-A and HLA-B alleles were reportedly predicted from TCR beta sequences.

Primers: 60 Vbeta forward and 13 Jbeta reverse. This table comes from immunoSEQ multiplex PCR, and its TCRdb copy is limited to in-frame clones, with some not included. The repertoire holds 200,000 or so clones, with around 82% as singletons. Comments on this clone: As yet, its antigen is unknown.

CDR1 and CDR2 from the germline V gene are MRHNA and SNTAGT. This CDR3 region has 15 residues. The V and J ends lost 3 bases and 8 bases, in that order; junction bases with no gene match: 7. Sequencing was done on a sample of PBMCs. J is TRBJ2-1 and V is TRBV6-4, with 10 nucleotides matching TRBD2. This TCR derives from a woman in her 30s in good health and CMV-seronegative. CDR3 bases: TGTGCCAGCAGTGAGGCTAGCGGGAGTTTGCATGAGCAGTTCTTC. Encoded protein: CASSEASGSLHEQFF.